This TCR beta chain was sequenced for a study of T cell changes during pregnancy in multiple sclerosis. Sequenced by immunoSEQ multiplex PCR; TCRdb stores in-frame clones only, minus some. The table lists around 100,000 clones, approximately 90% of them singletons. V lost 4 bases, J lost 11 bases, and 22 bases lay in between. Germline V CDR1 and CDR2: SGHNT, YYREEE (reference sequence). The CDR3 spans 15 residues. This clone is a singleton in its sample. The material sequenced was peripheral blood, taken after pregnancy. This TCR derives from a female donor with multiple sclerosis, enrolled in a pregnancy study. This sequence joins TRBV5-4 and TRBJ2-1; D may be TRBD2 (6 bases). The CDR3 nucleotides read TGTGCCAGCAGCCCAAATTGGGAGGATCCTACACAGCAGTTCTTC. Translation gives CASSPNWEDPTQQFF.